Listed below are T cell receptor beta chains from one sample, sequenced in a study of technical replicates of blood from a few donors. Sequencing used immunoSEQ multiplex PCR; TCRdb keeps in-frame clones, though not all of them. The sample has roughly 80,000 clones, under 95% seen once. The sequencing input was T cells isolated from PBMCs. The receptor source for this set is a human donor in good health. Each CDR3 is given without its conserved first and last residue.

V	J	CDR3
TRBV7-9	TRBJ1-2	ASSQTGNYGYT
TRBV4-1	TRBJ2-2	ASSQDKRLALNTGELF
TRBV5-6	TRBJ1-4	ASSFQGVYEKLF
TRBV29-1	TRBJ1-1	SVVMNTEAF
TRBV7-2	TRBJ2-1	ASSLATAGVGTF
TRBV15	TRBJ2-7	ATSRAGYEQY
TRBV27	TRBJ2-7	ASKLSGGTYEQY
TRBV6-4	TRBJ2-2	ASSEQDSDTGELF
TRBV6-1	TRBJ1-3	ASRTSSGNTIY
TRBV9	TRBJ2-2	ASSIWGTGYTLVENTGELF
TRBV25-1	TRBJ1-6	ASSDTRGSPLH
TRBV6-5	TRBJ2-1	ASSNDRGEQF
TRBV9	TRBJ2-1	ASSVVISGLNEQF